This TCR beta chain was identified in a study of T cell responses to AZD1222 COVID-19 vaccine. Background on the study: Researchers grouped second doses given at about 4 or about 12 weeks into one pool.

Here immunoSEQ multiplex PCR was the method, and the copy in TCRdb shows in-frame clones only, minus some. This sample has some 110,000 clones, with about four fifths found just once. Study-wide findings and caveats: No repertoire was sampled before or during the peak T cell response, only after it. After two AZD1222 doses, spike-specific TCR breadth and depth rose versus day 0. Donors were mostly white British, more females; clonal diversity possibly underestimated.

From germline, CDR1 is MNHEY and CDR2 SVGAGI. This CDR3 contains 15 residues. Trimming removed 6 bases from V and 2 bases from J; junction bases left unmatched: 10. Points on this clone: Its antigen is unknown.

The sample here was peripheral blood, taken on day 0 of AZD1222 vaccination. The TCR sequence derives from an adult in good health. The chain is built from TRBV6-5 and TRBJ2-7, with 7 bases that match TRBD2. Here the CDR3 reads CASRMAGDPAYEQYF. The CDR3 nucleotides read TGTGCCAGCAGGATGGCGGGAGACCCCGCCTACGAGCAGTACTTC.